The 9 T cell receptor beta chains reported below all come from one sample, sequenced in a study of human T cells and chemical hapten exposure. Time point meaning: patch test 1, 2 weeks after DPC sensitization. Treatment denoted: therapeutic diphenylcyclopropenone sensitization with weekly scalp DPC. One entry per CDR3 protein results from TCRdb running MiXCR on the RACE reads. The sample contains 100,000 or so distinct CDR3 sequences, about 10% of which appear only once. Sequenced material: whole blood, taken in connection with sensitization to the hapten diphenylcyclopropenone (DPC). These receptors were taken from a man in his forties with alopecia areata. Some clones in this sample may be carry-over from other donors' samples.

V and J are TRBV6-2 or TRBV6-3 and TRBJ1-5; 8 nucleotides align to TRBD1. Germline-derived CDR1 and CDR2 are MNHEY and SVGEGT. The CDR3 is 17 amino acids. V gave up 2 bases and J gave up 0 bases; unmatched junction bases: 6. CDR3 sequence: CASSYPAGGRSNQPQHF. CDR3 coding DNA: TGTGCCAGCAGTTACCCCGCAGGGGGCCGTAGCAATCAGCCCCAGCATTTT.

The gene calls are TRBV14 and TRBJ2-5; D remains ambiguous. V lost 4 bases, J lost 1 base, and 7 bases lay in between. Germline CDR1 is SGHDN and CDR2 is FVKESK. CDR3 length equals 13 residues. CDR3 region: CASSRDLQETQYF. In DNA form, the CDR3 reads TGTGCCAGCAGCCGAGACCTCCAAGAGACCCAGTACTTC.

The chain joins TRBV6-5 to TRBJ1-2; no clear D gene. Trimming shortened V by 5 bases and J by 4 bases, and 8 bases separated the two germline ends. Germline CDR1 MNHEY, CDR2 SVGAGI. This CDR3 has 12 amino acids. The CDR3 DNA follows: TGTGCCAGCAGTGGCCGACTCTATGGCTACACCTTC. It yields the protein CASSGRLYGYTF.

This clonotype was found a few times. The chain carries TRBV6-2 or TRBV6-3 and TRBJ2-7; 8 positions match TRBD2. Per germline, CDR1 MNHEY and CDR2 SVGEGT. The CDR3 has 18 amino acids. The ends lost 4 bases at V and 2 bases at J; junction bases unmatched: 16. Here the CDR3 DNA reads TGTGCCAGCAGTTCCCCTGGATGGAGCGGGAGAGCCCCCTACGAGCAGTACGTC. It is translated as CASSSPGWSGRAPYEQYV.

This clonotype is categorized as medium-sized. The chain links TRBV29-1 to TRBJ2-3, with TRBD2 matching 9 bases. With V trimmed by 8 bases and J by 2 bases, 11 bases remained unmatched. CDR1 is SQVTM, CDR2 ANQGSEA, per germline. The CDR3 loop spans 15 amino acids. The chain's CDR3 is CSPCVGLAITDTQYF. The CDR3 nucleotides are TGCAGCCCCTGCGTCGGACTAGCGATCACAGATACGCAGTATTTT.

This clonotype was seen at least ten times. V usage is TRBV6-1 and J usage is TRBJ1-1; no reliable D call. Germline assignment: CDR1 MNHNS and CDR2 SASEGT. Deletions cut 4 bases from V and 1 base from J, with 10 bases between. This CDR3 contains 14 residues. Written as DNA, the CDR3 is TGTGCCAGCAGTGTACGAGCCTCGAACACTGAAGCTTTCTTT. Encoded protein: CASSVRASNTEAFF.

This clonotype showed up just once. The CDR3 DNA reads TGTGCCAGCAGTGGACTAGCGGGAGGGACCGGGGAGCTGTTTTTT. Its translation: CASSGLAGGTGELFF. The genes are TRBV12-3 or TRBV12-4 and TRBJ2-2; 15 bases match TRBD2. The CDR3 has 15 amino acids. Unmatched junction bases numbered 0, after V lost 5 bases and J lost 5 bases.

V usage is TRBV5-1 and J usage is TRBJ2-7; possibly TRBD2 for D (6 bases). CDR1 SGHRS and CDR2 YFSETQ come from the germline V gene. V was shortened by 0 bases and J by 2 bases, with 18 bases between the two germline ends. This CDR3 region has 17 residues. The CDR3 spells CASSLAHLPTGAYEQYV. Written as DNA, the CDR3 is TGCGCCAGCAGCTTGGCCCACCTCCCAACGGGAGCCTACGAGCAGTACGTC.

In DNA, the CDR3 is TGTGCCAGCAGAGAGACAGGGGGCTCTGGGGCCAACGTCCTGACTTTC. This translates into CASRETGGSGANVLTF. The chain links TRBV7-2 to TRBJ2-6; the match to TRBD1 covers 9 bases. Per the germline V gene, CDR1 is SGHTA and CDR2 is FQGNSA. After removal of 6 bases from V and 0 bases from J, the junction contained 3 bases not matched to a gene. The CDR3 sequence is 16 residues long.